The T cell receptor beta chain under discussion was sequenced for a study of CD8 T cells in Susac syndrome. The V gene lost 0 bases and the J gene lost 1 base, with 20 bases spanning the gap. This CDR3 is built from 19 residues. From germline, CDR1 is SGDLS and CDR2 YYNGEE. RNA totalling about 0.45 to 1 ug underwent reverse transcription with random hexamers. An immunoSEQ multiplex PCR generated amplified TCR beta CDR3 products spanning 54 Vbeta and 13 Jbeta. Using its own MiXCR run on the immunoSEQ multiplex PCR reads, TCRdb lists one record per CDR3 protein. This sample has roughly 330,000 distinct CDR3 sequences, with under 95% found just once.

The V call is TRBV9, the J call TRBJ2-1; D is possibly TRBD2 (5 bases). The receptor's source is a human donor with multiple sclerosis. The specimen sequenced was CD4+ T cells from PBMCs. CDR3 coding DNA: TGTGCCAGCAGCGTAGATGATGGTATAGTCAGGACTTCCTACAATGAGCAGTTCTTC. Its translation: CASSVDDGIVRTSYNEQFF.